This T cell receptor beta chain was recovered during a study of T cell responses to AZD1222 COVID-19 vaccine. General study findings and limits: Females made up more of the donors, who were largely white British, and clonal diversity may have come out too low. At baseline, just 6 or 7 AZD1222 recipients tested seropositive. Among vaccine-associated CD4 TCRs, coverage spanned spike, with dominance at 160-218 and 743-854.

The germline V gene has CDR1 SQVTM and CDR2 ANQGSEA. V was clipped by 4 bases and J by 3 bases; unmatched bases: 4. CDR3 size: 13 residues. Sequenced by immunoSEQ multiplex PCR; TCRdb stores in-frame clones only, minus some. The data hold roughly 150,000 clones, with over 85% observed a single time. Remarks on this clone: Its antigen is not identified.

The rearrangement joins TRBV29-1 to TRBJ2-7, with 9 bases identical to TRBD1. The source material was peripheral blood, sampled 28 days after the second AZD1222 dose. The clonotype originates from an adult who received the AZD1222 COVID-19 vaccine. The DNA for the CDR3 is TGCAGCGTTGGGGGGACAGGGAGCTACGAGCAGTACTTC. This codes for CSVGGTGSYEQYF.